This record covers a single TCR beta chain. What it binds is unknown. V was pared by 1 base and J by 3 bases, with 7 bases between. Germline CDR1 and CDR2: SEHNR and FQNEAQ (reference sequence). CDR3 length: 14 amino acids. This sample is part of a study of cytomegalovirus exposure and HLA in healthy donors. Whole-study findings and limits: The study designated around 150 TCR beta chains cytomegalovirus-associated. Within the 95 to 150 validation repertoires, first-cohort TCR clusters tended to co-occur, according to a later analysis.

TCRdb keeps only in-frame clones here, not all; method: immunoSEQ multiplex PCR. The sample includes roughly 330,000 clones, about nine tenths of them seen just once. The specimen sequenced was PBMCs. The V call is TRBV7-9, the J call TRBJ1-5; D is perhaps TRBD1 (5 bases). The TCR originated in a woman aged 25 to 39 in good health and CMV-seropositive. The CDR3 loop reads CASSLGGFNQPQHF. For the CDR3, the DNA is TGTGCCAGCAGCTTAGGGGGGTTCAATCAGCCCCAGCATTTT.